This passage covers 3 T cell receptor beta chains from one sample sequenced in a study of blood T cell repertoires in COVID-19. The table came from immunoSEQ multiplex PCR; TCRdb's copy has only in-frame clones and leaves some out. Among a few hundred thousand clones, around 84% were seen once, and the ten largest hold approximately 7.2%. The material sequenced was peripheral blood. The receptors originated from a woman in her 70s with active or convalescent COVID-19.

The chain uses TRBV7-6 and TRBJ2-1; TRBD2 agrees at 9 bases. Losses at the gene ends were 4 bases for V and 2 bases for J; bases not matched to a gene: 3. This CDR3 has 15 amino acids. Germline-derived CDR1 and CDR2 are SGHVS and FNYEAQ. The CDR3 loop reads CASSSASGAYNEQFF. Written as DNA, the CDR3 is TGTGCCAGCAGCTCGGCTAGCGGGGCCTACAATGAGCAGTTCTTC.

The rearrangement links TRBV6-5 to TRBJ1-2, with 8 bases fitting TRBD1. With 5 bases clipped from V and 5 bases from J, the junction kept 10 bases outside the gene matches. The CDR3 spans 15 residues. The germline CDR1 and CDR2 sequences are MNHEY and SVGAGI. The CDR3 spells CASSPLGQGFYGYTF. The CDR3 DNA is TGTGCCAGCAGTCCCTTAGGACAGGGCTTTTATGGCTACACCTTC.

The J gene is TRBJ1-5, the V gene TRBV7-2, with TRBD1 matching 9 bases. Germline loops: CDR1 SGHTA, CDR2 FQGNSA. The CDR3 loop spans 19 amino acids. V was pared by 2 bases and J by 4 bases, with 15 bases of the junction left unmatched. CDR3 nucleotides: TGTGCCAGCAGCTTATTCCCCACAATGACGGACAGGGGAAATCAGCCCCAGCATTTT. The encoded protein is CASSLFPTMTDRGNQPQHF.